This TCR beta chain was recovered during a study of T cell changes during pregnancy in multiple sclerosis (dated by TCRdb to about 2019). About the full investigation: Changes in the T cell repertoire over the course of pregnancy were examined in this study in women with multiple sclerosis.

This clone came up once. What this receptor recognizes is not known. No base qualities exist here, and no much larger clone lies one base off it. The library was produced with the immunoSEQ multiplex PCR assay. TCRdb carries this immuneACCESS record with in-frame sequences only. Its versions omit some clonotypes, under half of them owing to an unresolved V gene in the studies checked, with the rest unexplained. This sample is represented by about 100,000 clones; roughly 90% of them were singletons. Less than 2% of the sample belongs to the ten largest clones. V is cut by 3 bases and J by 4 bases, and the space between the germline ends is 16 bases. The CDR3 runs 15 amino acids, cysteine and phenylalanine included. The retained sequence is limited to the CDR3, 45 bases, with the frame set at the first base. CDR1 and CDR2, looked up from the germline V gene, are SNHLY and FYNNEI.

Specimen: peripheral blood, collected after pregnancy. The source of this sequence is a female donor with multiple sclerosis, enrolled in a pregnancy study. Recombination linked TRBV2 to TRBJ2-7; TRBD2 is a possible D gene, resting on 5 matching bases. In nucleotides, the sequence is TGTGCCAGCAGTGAGGTTGAGGGCATGCCTTACGAGCAGTACTTC. It codes for CASSEVEGMPYEQYF.